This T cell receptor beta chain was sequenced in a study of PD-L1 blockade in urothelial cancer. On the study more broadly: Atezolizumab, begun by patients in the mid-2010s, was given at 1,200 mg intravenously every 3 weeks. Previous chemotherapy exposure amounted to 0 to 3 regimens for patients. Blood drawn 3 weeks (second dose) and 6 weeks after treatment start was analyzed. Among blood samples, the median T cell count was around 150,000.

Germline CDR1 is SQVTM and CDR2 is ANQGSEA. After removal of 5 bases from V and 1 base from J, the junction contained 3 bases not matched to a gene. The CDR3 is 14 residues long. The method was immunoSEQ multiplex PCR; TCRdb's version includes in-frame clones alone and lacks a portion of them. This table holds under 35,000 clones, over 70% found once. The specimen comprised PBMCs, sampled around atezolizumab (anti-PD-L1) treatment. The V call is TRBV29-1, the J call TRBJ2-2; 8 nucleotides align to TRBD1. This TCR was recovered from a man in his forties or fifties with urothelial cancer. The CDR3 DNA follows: TGCAGCGTTAACGACAGGGGGAACACCGGGGAGCTGTTTTTT. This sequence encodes CSVNDRGNTGELFF.